This T cell receptor (beta chain) was sequenced during a study of CD8 T cells in ankylosing spondylitis. This clonotype was observed a handful of times. Each CDR3 protein is one row after TCRdb ran MiXCR on the 5' RACE reads. The sample shows 350,000 to 450,000 distinct CDR3 sequences, about 20% of them seen only once. The CDR3 has 17 amino acids. The V segment lost 1 base and the J segment 4 bases; nucleotides outside the gene matches: 8. Germline lookup yields CDR1 SEHNR and CDR2 FQNEAQ (reference sequence). Sequencing was performed on blood, either unsorted or a sorted T cell fraction (not recorded which). This receptor was taken from a male donor with ankylosing spondylitis or in good health (not recorded which). This chain connects TRBV7-9 to TRBJ2-1; 9 bases line up with TRBD2. The CDR3 DNA follows: TGTGCCAGCAGCTTAGGGGTTAGCGGGGGCATGTACAATGAGCAGTTCTTC. It codes for CASSLGVSGGMYNEQFF.